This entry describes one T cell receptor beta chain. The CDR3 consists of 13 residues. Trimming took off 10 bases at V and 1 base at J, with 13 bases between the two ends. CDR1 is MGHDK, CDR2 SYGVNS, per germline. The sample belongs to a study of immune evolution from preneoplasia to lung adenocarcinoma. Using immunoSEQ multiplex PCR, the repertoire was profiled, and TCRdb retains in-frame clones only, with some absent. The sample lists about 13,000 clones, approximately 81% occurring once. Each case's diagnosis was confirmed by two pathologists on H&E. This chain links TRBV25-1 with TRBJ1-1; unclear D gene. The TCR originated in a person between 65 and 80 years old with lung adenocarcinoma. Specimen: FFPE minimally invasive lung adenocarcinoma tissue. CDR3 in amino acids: CATRPESNTEAFF. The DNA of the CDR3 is TGTGCCACCCGCCCGGAATCGAACACTGAAGCTTTCTTT. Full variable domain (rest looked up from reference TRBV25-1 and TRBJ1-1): EADIYQTPRYLVIGTGKKITLECSQTMGHDKMYWYQQDPGMELHLIHYSYGVNSTEKGDLSSESTVSRIRTEHFPLTLESARPSHTSQYLCATRPESNTEAFFGQGTRLTVV.